This T cell receptor (beta chain) was captured in a study of T cell responses to AZD1222 COVID-19 vaccine. Findings and limits, study-wide: Only a handful of people who got AZD1222 tested seropositive at baseline. The CD4 TCRs associated with vaccination extended across spike and predominated at 160-218 and 743-854.

The table came from immunoSEQ multiplex PCR; TCRdb's copy has only in-frame clones and leaves some out. The sample yields 150,000 or so clones, nearly 90% seen once. The V and J ends lost 2 bases and 11 bases, in that order; junction bases with no gene match: 5. CDR1 and CDR2 (germline): SGDLS, YYNGEE. CDR3 length equals 13 residues. As to this clone: The antigen is undetermined.

The sequenced sample was peripheral blood, obtained on day 0 of AZD1222 vaccination. The clonotype comes from an adult in good health. The J gene is TRBJ2-7, the V gene TRBV9; 12 bases match TRBD2. For the CDR3, the DNA is TGTGCCAGCAGCGTGAGCCTAGCGGGAGGGGAGTACTTC. It is translated as CASSVSLAGGEYF. The variable domain in full, with the rest retrieved from reference TRBV9 and TRBJ2-7, is DSGVTQTPKHLITATGQRVTLRCSPRSGDLSVYWYQQSLDQGLQFLIQYYNGEERAKGNILERFSAQQFPDLHSELNLSSLELGDSALYFCASSVSLAGGEYFGPGTRLTVT.